This T cell receptor beta chain appears in the sequencing data of a study of control samples from healthy donors and cancer patients. CDR3 length equals 14 residues. CDR1 and CDR2 from the germline V gene are SGHTA and FQGNSA. Deletions cut 4 bases from V and 6 bases from J, with 14 bases between. This clone was observed once. TCRdb keeps only in-frame clones here, not all; method: immunoSEQ multiplex PCR. The repertoire holds approximately 170,000 clones, with about 94% as singletons. Sequenced input: blood. V is TRBV7-2 and J is TRBJ2-3; D is ambiguous. The receptor was isolated from a woman aged 30 to 39 in good health. The CDR3 protein is CASSSSNLLDTQYF. DNA for the CDR3: TGTGCCAGCAGCTCCTCTAACTTATTGGATACGCAGTATTTT.